One sample yielded the 19 T cell receptor beta chains listed below, sequenced in a study of blood T cell repertoires in COVID-19. The method was immunoSEQ multiplex PCR; TCRdb's version includes in-frame clones alone and lacks a portion of them. This table has tens of thousands of clones, 60% to 80% appearing once. Sequencing used peripheral blood. The receptors derive from a man aged 60 to 69 with acute or convalescent COVID-19.

This clone was recorded a few times. DNA of the CDR3: TGTGCCAGCAGCCTGGGACAGGGGATGAGCACCGGGGAGCTGTTTTTT. It yields the protein CASSLGQGMSTGELFF. The chain has TRBV7-6 and TRBJ2-2; 10 bases fit TRBD1. CDR3 size: 16 residues. CDR1 is SGHVS and CDR2 is FNYEAQ in the germline V gene. With V trimmed by 5 bases and J by 4 bases, 7 bases remained unmatched.

The chain employs TRBV6-6 and TRBJ2-5; 8 bases line up with TRBD1. V trimming: 6 bases; J trimming: 2 bases; junction bases outside the gene matches: 8. CDR3 length: 15 amino acids. Looked up from germline, CDR1 is MNHNY and CDR2 is SVGAGI (reference sequence). The CDR3 region has the DNA TGTGCCAGCAGACAACCTAGGACAGGGCAAGAGACCCAGTACTTC. Encoded protein: CASRQPRTGQETQYF.

This sequence joins TRBV4-2 and TRBJ1-2, with 11 bases that match TRBD1. The CDR3 covers 14 residues. The ends lost 0 bases at V and 8 bases at J; junction bases unmatched: 2. Germline V lookup: CDR1 LGHNA, CDR2 YNFKEQ. CDR3 sequence reads: CASSQDWTGGGYTF. CDR3 nucleotide sequence: TGTGCCAGCAGCCAAGATTGGACAGGGGGCGGCTACACCTTC.

This chain connects TRBV18 to TRBJ1-4; D possibly corresponds to TRBD1 (6 bases). The CDR3 is 13 residues long. The V gene lost 3 bases and the J gene lost 8 bases, with 10 bases spanning the gap. Germline CDR1 is KGHSH and CDR2 is LQKENI. The CDR3 loop is CASSPGAAEKLFF. The CDR3 DNA reads as TGTGCCAGCTCACCGGGGGCGGCGGAAAAACTGTTTTTT.

The rearrangement uses TRBV11-2 and TRBJ1-2, with 8 bases lining up with TRBD1. Germline-derived CDR1 and CDR2 are SGHAT and FQNNGV. Germline trimming cut 5 bases from V and 4 bases from J; bases unmatched to any gene: 9. The CDR3 totals 15 residues. The CDR3 bases are TGTGCCAGCAGCCCTACTCCGGGACAGGTCTATGGCTACACCTTC. This codes for CASSPTPGQVYGYTF.

The CDR3 DNA follows: TGTGCCAGCAGCGGAATTGGACAGTCCCAAGAGACCCAGTACTTC. Translating it yields CASSGIGQSQETQYF. This sequence joins TRBV9 and TRBJ2-5; weak D call: TRBD1 (6 bases). The V gene lost 3 bases and the J gene lost 1 base, with 13 bases spanning the gap. The CDR3 has 15 amino acids. Germline lookup yields CDR1 SGDLS and CDR2 YYNGEE.

The chain uses TRBV7-9 and TRBJ2-7; D perhaps matches TRBD1 (5 bases). V lost 4 bases and J 4 bases, leaving 14 bases between the germline ends. The CDR3 sequence is 14 residues long. The germline CDR1 and CDR2 sequences are SEHNR and FQNEAQ (reference sequence). The CDR3 protein is CASSSMRTQYEQYF. The CDR3, as DNA: TGTGCCAGCAGCTCTATGCGGACACAATACGAGCAGTACTTC.

The V gene is TRBV27, the J gene TRBJ2-7, with D possibly TRBD1 on 5 matching bases. Germline CDR1 MNHEY, CDR2 SMNVEV (reference sequence). The CDR3 runs to 12 residues. Trimming cost V 4 bases and J 4 bases, with 8 bases left between them. CDR3 DNA: TGTGCCAGCAGTTCCGACAGTTACGAGCAGTACTTC. Translated, it gives CASSSDSYEQYF.

In its sample, this clone was seen once. V is TRBV7-3 and J is TRBJ2-1, with 10 bases aligning to TRBD2. CDR3 length: 15 residues. The germline gives CDR1 SGHTA, CDR2 FQGTGA. V lost 4 bases to trimming and J lost 7 bases; unmatched junction nucleotides: 7. The CDR3, as DNA: TGTGCCAGCAGCTCTGGGAGTAGCGGGGGGAATGAGCAGTTCTTC. Residues: CASSSGSSGGNEQFF. The full variable domain, its missing parts supplied by reference TRBV7-3 and TRBJ2-1, is GAGVSQTPSNKVTEKGKYVELRCDPISGHTALYWYRQSLGQGPEFLIYFQGTGAADDSGLPNDRFFAVRPEGSVSTLKIQRTERGDSAVYLCASSSGSSGGNEQFFGPGTRLTVL.

This sequence joins TRBV4-3 and TRBJ1-2; 7 nucleotides line up with TRBD1. Germline-derived CDR1 and CDR2 are LGHNA and YSLEER. The CDR3 is made up of 16 amino acids. After removal of 4 bases from V and 0 bases from J, the junction contained 8 bases not matched to a gene. CDR3 residues: CASSLTPGTANYGYTF. The DNA of the CDR3 is TGCGCCAGCAGCCTCACCCCCGGGACAGCTAACTATGGCTACACCTTC.

The chain employs TRBV19 and TRBJ2-2; 7 bases map to TRBD1. CDR1 is LNHDA and CDR2 is SQIVND in the germline V gene (reference sequence). The ends lost 4 bases at V and 4 bases at J; junction bases unmatched: 3. This CDR3 has 14 amino acids. The CDR3 DNA is TGTGCCAGTAGTACCTACAGGGGCACCGGGGAGCTGTTTTTT. Residues: CASSTYRGTGELFF.

To note about this clone: Its ends do not fully match the called genes, so a read error is possible. This chain connects TRBV10-2 to TRBJ2-7; D gene uncertain. Germline V CDR1 and CDR2: WSHSY, SAAADI. The CDR3 sequence is 14 residues long. CDR3 amino acids: CASRESVSSYEQYF. CDR3 nucleotide sequence: TGCGCCAGCAGGGAGTCGGTTAGCTCCTACGAGCAGTACTTC.

The chain is built from TRBV2 and TRBJ2-7, with D tentatively TRBD1 (6 bases). Germline assignment: CDR1 SNHLY and CDR2 FYNNEI. V was trimmed by 0 bases and J by 4 bases, leaving 10 bases between them. The CDR3 is made up of 14 amino acids. Here the CDR3 DNA reads TGTGCCAGCAGTGAAGCGGGGGCAGGATACGAGCAGTACTTC. This translates into CASSEAGAGYEQYF.

The J gene is TRBJ2-3, the V gene TRBV7-8; 7 positions match TRBD2. V was pared by 4 bases and J by 2 bases, with 9 bases of the junction left unmatched. From germline, CDR1 is SGHVS and CDR2 FQNEAQ. CDR3 length: 16 amino acids. As DNA, the CDR3 is TGTGCCAGCAGCTCGGGTGAAGCGGGGACCACAGATACGCAGTATTTT. Its translation: CASSSGEAGTTDTQYF.

The chain employs TRBV9 and TRBJ1-1; TRBD1 matches 7 bases. V trimming: 4 bases; J trimming: 5 bases; junction bases outside the gene matches: 11. The CDR3 spans 15 residues. CDR1 and CDR2 from the germline V gene are SGDLS and YYNGEE. CDR3 amino acids: CASSLPPAGGTEAFF. The DNA for the CDR3 is TGTGCCAGCAGCCTACCGCCGGCAGGGGGGACTGAAGCTTTCTTT.

J is TRBJ1-4 and V is TRBV7-2; D is perhaps TRBD1 (6 bases). The V gene's germline CDR1 is SGHTA and CDR2 FQGNSA. Trimming took 5 bases from V and 15 from J, leaving 22 bases between them. The CDR3 length is 14 residues. The CDR3 loop reads CASSPDRSLVGVFF. As DNA, the CDR3 is TGTGCCAGCAGCCCCGACAGGTCTCTCGTCGGGGTGTTTTTT.

V and J are TRBV9 and TRBJ1-1; maybe TRBD1 (5 bases). Deletions cut 5 bases from V and 3 bases from J, with 20 bases between. The germline V gene encodes CDR1 SGDLS and CDR2 YYNGEE. CDR3 length: 16 amino acids. In DNA, the CDR3 is TGTGCCAGCAGTCTGACCGGGGGGGAAGACGACACTGAAGCTTTCTTT. Translation gives CASSLTGGEDDTEAFF.

The chain carries TRBV2 and TRBJ1-2, with D perhaps matching TRBD1 (5 bases). Germline-derived CDR1 and CDR2 are SNHLY and FYNNEI. The CDR3 runs to 15 residues. With 5 bases removed from V and 2 bases from J, the gap between germline ends came to 15 bases. The CDR3 coding sequence is TGTGCCAGCAGTTTCCAGGGTAGGTCGAACTATGGCTACACCTTC. Translation: CASSFQGRSNYGYTF. Looking up the rest from reference TRBV2 and TRBJ1-2 gives the full variable domain: EPEVTQTPSHQVTQMGQEVILRCVPISNHLYFYWYRQILGQKVEFLVSFYNNEISEKSEIFDDQFSVERPDGSNFTLKIRSTKLEDSAMYFCASSFQGRSNYGYTFGSGTRLTVV.

The chain is built from TRBV27 and TRBJ1-5; 7 bases are a match to TRBD1. V lost 4 bases and J lost 7; bases outside the gene matches: 10. Germline lookup yields CDR1 MNHEY and CDR2 SMNVEV (reference sequence). The CDR3 length is 15 residues. Written as DNA, the CDR3 is TGTGCCAGCAGTTCCTACAGGGGTGGGGAGCAGCCCCAGCATTTT. It codes for CASSSYRGGEQPQHF.